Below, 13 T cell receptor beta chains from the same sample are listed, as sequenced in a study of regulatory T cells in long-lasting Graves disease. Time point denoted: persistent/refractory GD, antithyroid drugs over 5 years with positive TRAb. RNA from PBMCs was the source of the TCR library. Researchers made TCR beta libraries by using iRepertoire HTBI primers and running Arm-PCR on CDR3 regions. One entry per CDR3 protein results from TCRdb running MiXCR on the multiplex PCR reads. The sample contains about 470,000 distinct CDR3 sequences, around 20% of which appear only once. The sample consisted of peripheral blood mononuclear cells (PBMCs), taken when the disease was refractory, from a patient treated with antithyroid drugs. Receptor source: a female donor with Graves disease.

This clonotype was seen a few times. CDR3 in DNA: TGTGCCAGCAGTTTCAGAGCGGCGCCCCATGGCGAGCAGTACTTC. This sequence encodes CASSFRAAPHGEQYF. The chain combines TRBV28 with TRBJ2-7; a possible D gene is TRBD2 (5 bases). CDR1 and CDR2 (germline): MDHEN, SYDVKM. The CDR3 sequence is 15 residues long. Trimming pared 3 bases from V and 6 bases from J, leaving 18 bases between. The full variable domain, with the rest looked up from reference TRBV28 and TRBJ2-7, is DVKVTQSSRYLVKRTGEKVFLECVQDMDHENMFWYRQDPGLGLRLIYFSYDVKMKEKGDIPEGYSVSREKKERFSLILESASTNQTSMYLCASSFRAAPHGEQYFGPGTRLTVT.

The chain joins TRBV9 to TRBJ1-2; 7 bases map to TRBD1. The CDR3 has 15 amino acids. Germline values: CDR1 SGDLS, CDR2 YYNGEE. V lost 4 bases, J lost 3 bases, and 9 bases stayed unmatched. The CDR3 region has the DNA TGTGCCAGCAGCCCCCGGGAGACAGGGCACTATGGCTACACCTTC. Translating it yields CASSPRETGHYGYTF.

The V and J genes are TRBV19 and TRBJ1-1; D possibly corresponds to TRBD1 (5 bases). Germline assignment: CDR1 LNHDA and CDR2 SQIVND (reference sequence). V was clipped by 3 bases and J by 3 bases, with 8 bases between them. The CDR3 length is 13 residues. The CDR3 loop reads CASSISRDTEAFF. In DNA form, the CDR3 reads TGTGCCAGTAGTATTAGCAGGGACACTGAAGCTTTCTTT. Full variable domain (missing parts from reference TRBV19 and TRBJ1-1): DGGITQSPKYLFRKEGQNVTLSCEQNLNHDAMYWYRQDPGQGLRLIYYSQIVNDFQKGDIAEGYSVSREKKESFPLTVTSAQKNPTAFYLCASSISRDTEAFFGQGTRLTVV.

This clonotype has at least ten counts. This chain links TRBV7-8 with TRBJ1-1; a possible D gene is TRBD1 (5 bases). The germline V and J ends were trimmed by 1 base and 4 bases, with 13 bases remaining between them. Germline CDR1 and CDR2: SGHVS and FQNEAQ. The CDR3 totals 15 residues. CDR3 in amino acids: CASSLESGAGTEAFF. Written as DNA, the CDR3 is TGTGCCAGCAGCTTAGAATCTGGGGCAGGCACTGAAGCTTTCTTT.

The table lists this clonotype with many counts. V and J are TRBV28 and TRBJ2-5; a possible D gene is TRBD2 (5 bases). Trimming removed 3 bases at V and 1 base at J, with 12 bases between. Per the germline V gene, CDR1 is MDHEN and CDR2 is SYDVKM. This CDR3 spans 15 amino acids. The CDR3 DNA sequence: TGTGCCAGCAGTTTCGAGCGGAAGCTCCAAGAGACCCAGTACTTC. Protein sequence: CASSFERKLQETQYF. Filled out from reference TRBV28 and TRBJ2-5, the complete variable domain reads DVKVTQSSRYLVKRTGEKVFLECVQDMDHENMFWYRQDPGLGLRLIYFSYDVKMKEKGDIPEGYSVSREKKERFSLILESASTNQTSMYLCASSFERKLQETQYFGPGTRLLVL.

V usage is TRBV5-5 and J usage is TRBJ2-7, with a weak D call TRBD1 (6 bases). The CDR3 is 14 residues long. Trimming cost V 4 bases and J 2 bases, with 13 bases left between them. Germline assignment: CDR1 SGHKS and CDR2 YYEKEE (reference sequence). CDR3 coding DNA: TGTGCCAGCAGCCGACCTGGACAGCCCTACGAGCAGTACTTC. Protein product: CASSRPGQPYEQYF.

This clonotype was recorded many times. Written as DNA, the CDR3 is TGTGCCAGCAGGCCCTCGGAAGGGGGCACTGAAGCTTTCTTT. Its translation: CASRPSEGGTEAFF. V is TRBV12-3 or TRBV12-4 and J is TRBJ1-1; D may be TRBD1 (6 bases). V lost 6 bases and J 4 bases, leaving 15 bases between the germline ends. The CDR3 consists of 14 residues.

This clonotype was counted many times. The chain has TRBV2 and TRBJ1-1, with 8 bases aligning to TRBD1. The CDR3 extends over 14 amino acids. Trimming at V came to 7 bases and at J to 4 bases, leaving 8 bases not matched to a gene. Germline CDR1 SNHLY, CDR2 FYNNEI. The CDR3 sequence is CASTWTGIFTEAFF. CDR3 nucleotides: TGTGCCAGCACTTGGACAGGGATATTCACTGAAGCTTTCTTT.

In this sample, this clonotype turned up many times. The CDR3, as DNA: TGCAGCGTTGAAGGGACCCCCGGGGAGCTGTTTTTT. Its translation is CSVEGTPGELFF. The V gene is TRBV29-1, the J gene TRBJ2-2, with D unresolved. Germline CDR1 SQVTM, CDR2 ANQGSEA. V was pared by 1 base and J by 6 bases, with 6 bases between. The CDR3 is 12 amino acids.

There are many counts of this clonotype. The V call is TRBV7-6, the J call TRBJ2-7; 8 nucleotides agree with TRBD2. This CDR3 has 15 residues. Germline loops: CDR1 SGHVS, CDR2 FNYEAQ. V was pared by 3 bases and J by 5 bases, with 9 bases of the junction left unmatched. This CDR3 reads CASSFGAGGRDEQYF. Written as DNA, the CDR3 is TGTGCCAGCAGCTTCGGTGCGGGAGGCCGGGACGAGCAGTACTTC.

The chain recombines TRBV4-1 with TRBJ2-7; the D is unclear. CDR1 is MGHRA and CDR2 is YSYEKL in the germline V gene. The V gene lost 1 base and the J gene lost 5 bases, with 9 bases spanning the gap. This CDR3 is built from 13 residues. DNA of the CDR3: TGCGCCAGCAGCCAAGGGGCAGCAGACGAGCAGTACTTC. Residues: CASSQGAADEQYF.

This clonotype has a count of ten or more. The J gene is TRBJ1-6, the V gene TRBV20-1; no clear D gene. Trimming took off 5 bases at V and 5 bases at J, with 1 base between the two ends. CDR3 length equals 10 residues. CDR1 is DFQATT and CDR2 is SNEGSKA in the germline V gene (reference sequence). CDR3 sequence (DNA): TGCAGTGCTGATAATTCACCCCTCCACTTT. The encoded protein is CSADNSPLHF.

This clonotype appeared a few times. Here the CDR3 DNA reads TGTGCCAGCAGCACCCCCCTAAGGGGAGCTCTGGATGAGCAGTTCTTC. Its translation is CASSTPLRGALDEQFF. The rearrangement uses TRBV11-2 and TRBJ2-1; either TRBD1 or TRBD2 may supply D (5 bases each). Trimming removed 5 bases from V and 8 bases from J, with 22 bases in between. The CDR3 consists of 16 residues. Per germline, CDR1 SGHAT and CDR2 FQNNGV.